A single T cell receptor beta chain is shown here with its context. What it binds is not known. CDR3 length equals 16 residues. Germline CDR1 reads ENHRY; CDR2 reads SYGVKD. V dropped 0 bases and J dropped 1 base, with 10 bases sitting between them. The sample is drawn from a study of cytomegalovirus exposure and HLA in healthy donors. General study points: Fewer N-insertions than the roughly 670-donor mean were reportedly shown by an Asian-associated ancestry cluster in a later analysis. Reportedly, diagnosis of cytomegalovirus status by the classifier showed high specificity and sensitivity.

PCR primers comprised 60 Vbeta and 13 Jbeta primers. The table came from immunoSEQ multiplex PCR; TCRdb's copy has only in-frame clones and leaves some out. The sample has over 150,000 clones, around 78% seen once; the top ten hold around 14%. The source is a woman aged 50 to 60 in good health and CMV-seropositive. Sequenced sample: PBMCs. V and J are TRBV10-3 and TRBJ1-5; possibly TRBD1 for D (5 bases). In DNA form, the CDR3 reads TGTGCCATCAGTGAGTCGGGGGGTGGGAGCAATCAGCCCCAGCATTTT. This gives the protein CAISESGGGSNQPQHF.